The clone carrying this TCR beta chain was detected only a few times. The CDR3 is made up of 14 amino acids. CDR1 LGHNA and CDR2 YSLEER come from the germline V gene. Trimming cost V 1 base and J 1 base, with 4 bases left between them. These data come from a study of blood T cell repertoires in COVID-19. Study information: Specimens from acute and convalescent COVID-19 originated in the United States, Italy and Spain. PBMCs, B-cell-depleted T cells, or T cells were the source of the cDNA or gDNA that made up the material.

In the source study's methods: Counts of nucleated cells, estimated from reference gene primer amplification, were obtained. Using immunoSEQ multiplex PCR, the repertoire was profiled, and TCRdb retains in-frame clones only, with some absent. For V, J and clone size, that table is used; D and trimming come from the DNA. The profile covers 50,000 to 60,000 clones, with about 80% appearing a single time and around 7.2% taken by the ten largest. The origin of this receptor is a man in his 70s with active COVID-19. Material for sequencing was peripheral blood. The chain carries TRBV4-3 and TRBJ2-2, with D hard to call. The CDR3 protein is CASSQVRNTGELFF. The CDR3 DNA reads as TGCGCCAGCAGCCAAGTTAGGAACACCGGGGAGCTGTTTTTT.